These 5 T cell receptor beta chains were all obtained from the same sample, sequenced in a study of blood T cell repertoires in COVID-19. Repertoires were generated with immunoSEQ multiplex PCR, while TCRdb's copy carries only in-frame clones and drops some. The sample holds approximately 27,000 clones, approximately 80% seen once. Sequenced input: peripheral blood. Every receptor here comes from a human donor in a cohort sampled during active COVID-19.

A single count supports this clone. The rearrangement links TRBV5-4 to TRBJ2-1; 12 nucleotides match TRBD2. This CDR3 is built from 14 residues. Germline lookup yields CDR1 SGHNT and CDR2 YYREEE (reference sequence). The ends lost 7 bases at V and 8 bases at J; junction bases unmatched: 7. CDR3 coding DNA: TGTGCCAGCTCCGGACTAGCGGGGATGGATGAGCAGTTCTTC. It encodes CASSGLAGMDEQFF.

The V gene is TRBV24-1, the J gene TRBJ1-1; D gene ambiguous. The V gene's germline CDR1 is KGHDR and CDR2 SFDVKD. The CDR3 length is 15 residues. Trimming left V 7 bases short and J 2 bases short, with 16 bases between. CDR3: CATSVDGGPNTEAFF. CDR3 bases: TGTGCCACCAGCGTCGATGGAGGACCTAACACTGAAGCTTTCTTT.

This clone was seen only a few times. The chain recombines TRBV6-5 with TRBJ1-4; weak D call: TRBD1 (6 bases). V was cut by 4 bases and J by 4 bases, with 10 bases left in between. The germline V gene encodes CDR1 MNHEY and CDR2 SVGAGI. The CDR3 covers 14 residues. CDR3 residues: CASSSRGFNEKLFF. The CDR3 DNA sequence: TGTGCCAGCAGTTCCAGGGGTTTTAATGAAAAACTGTTTTTT.

The V call is TRBV30, the J call TRBJ2-5, with 7 bases identical to TRBD1. The CDR3 runs 15 residues. Looked up from germline, CDR1 is GTSNPN and CDR2 is SVGIG (reference sequence). V trimming: 4 bases; J trimming: 1 base; junction bases outside the gene matches: 9. CDR3 sequence: CAWTQGQTIQETQYF. The CDR3 nucleotides are TGTGCCTGGACTCAGGGACAGACAATCCAAGAGACCCAGTACTTC.

This clone showed up just once. V gene TRBV28 combines with J gene TRBJ2-3, with D unclear. The germline V and J ends were trimmed by 3 bases and 6 bases, with 7 bases remaining between them. The V gene's germline CDR1 is MDHEN and CDR2 SYDVKM. This CDR3 is built from 12 residues. CDR3 sequence reads: CASSLLGDTQYF. CDR3 coding DNA: TGTGCCAGCAGTTTGCTCGGGGATACGCAGTATTTT. The whole variable domain, remainder taken from reference TRBV28 and TRBJ2-3, is DVKVTQSSRYLVKRTGEKVFLECVQDMDHENMFWYRQDPGLGLRLIYFSYDVKMKEKGDIPEGYSVSREKKERFSLILESASTNQTSMYLCASSLLGDTQYFGPGTRLTVL.